The 26 T cell receptor beta chains below all came from one sample that was sequenced in a study of CD8 T cells in ankylosing spondylitis. The antigens of these receptors remain unknown. TCRdb reanalysed the 5' RACE reads using MiXCR and keeps one entry per CDR3 protein. The table lists around 450,000 distinct CDR3 sequences, roughly 26% of them singletons. Study-level findings and limits: Blood of patients with ankylosing spondylitis appeared to be characterized by a TCR beta motif of several highly homologous variants.

The sample was blood, either unsorted or a sorted T cell fraction (not recorded which). The source of these receptors is a male donor with ankylosing spondylitis.

This clonotype was found a few times. V gene TRBV7-2 combines with J gene TRBJ2-5, with D perhaps matching TRBD1 (5 bases). V was trimmed by 5 bases and J by 3 bases, leaving 16 bases between them. Germline CDR1 is SGHTA and CDR2 is FQGNSA. This CDR3 contains 15 residues. The CDR3 is CASSIDSNPKETQYF. Written as DNA, the CDR3 is TGTGCCAGCAGCATCGACAGTAATCCTAAAGAGACCCAGTACTTC.

This sequence joins TRBV4-2 and TRBJ2-3; D unresolved. The V gene's germline CDR1 is LGHNA and CDR2 YNFKEQ. The V and J ends lost 2 bases and 4 bases respectively, with 16 bases between them. The length of the CDR3 is 16 residues. The CDR3 DNA sequence: TGTGCCAGCAGCCAAATAAGTTTACTTTCCGCAGATACGCAGTATTTT. Its protein product is CASSQISLLSADTQYF.

This clonotype has more than one count but fewer than ten. This chain joins TRBV29-1 and TRBJ1-1; 7 positions agree with TRBD1. Germline assignment: CDR1 SQVTM and CDR2 ANQGSEA. The V segment lost 7 bases and the J segment 3 bases; nucleotides outside the gene matches: 8. The CDR3 loop spans 13 amino acids. CDR3 region: CSGEGQSYTEAFF. The CDR3 nucleotides read TGCAGCGGTGAGGGACAGAGTTACACTGAAGCTTTCTTT. The whole variable domain, filled in from reference TRBV29-1 and TRBJ1-1, reads SAVISQKPSRDICQRGTSLTIQCQVDSQVTMMFWYRQQPGQSLTLIATANQGSEATYESGFVIDKFPISRPNLTFSTLTVSNMSPEDSSIYLCSGEGQSYTEAFFGQGTRLTVV.

This chain links TRBV7-2 with TRBJ1-1; 8 nucleotides match TRBD1. The germline V gene has CDR1 SGHTA and CDR2 FQGNSA. The length of the CDR3 is 15 residues. Trimming took 1 base from V and 4 from J; bases not matched to a gene: 5. For the CDR3, the DNA is TGTGCCAGCAGCTTAGGGACAGGGATCGGCACTGAAGCTTTCTTT. It yields the protein CASSLGTGIGTEAFF.

DNA for the CDR3: TGTGCCAGTAGTAACCCGGGACTAGCGGCCACAGATACGCAGTATTTT. It is translated as CASSNPGLAATDTQYF. This chain joins TRBV19 and TRBJ2-3; 11 positions match TRBD2. Germline values: CDR1 LNHDA, CDR2 SQIVND (reference sequence). With V trimmed by 4 bases and J by 2 bases, 5 bases remained unmatched. CDR3 length equals 16 residues.

The gene calls are TRBV10-2 and TRBJ2-3; 10 bases map to TRBD1. V shed 6 bases and J 3 bases; nucleotides not matched to a gene: 3. CDR1 is WSHSY and CDR2 is SAAADI in the germline V gene. There are 14 residues in the CDR3. CDR3 bases: TGCGCCAGCAGGGGGGGACAGGGGACAGATACGCAGTATTTT. It encodes CASRGGQGTDTQYF.

V is TRBV5-1 and J is TRBJ2-1; 7 nucleotides match TRBD2. Germline values: CDR1 SGHRS, CDR2 YFSETQ. The CDR3 loop spans 15 amino acids. V lost 2 bases to trimming and J lost 2 bases; unmatched junction nucleotides: 4. In DNA, the CDR3 is TGCGCCAGCAGCTTAACGGGAGGAACCTACAATGAGCAGTTCTTC. It encodes CASSLTGGTYNEQFF.

This clonotype was observed a handful of times. V and J are TRBV5-6 and TRBJ2-5, with D uncertain. This CDR3 is 14 amino acids long. V was shortened by 1 base and J by 5 bases, with 12 bases between the two germline ends. Germline V gives CDR1 SGHDT, CDR2 YYEEEE. The CDR3 nucleotides are TGTGCCAGCAGCTTGTCAGCAGGTCGGGAGACCCAGTACTTC. Amino acid sequence: CASSLSAGRETQYF.

This clonotype was seen a handful of times. The V and J genes are TRBV29-1 and TRBJ2-5; 9 bases are shared with TRBD1. Unmatched junction bases numbered 6, after V lost 7 bases and J lost 3 bases. The length of the CDR3 is 13 residues. From germline, CDR1 is SQVTM and CDR2 ANQGSEA. CDR3 residues: CSGDTGGEETQYF. The CDR3 coding sequence is TGCAGCGGTGACACAGGGGGCGAAGAGACCCAGTACTTC.

This chain uses TRBV5-1 with TRBJ2-7; 7 bases align to TRBD1. CDR1 is SGHRS, CDR2 YFSETQ, per germline. Trimming removed 2 bases from V and 5 bases from J; junction bases left unmatched: 7. This CDR3 comprises 14 residues. This CDR3 reads CASSFEGQPNEQYF. CDR3 sequence (DNA): TGCGCCAGCAGCTTCGAGGGACAGCCAAACGAGCAGTACTTC.

In this sample, this clonotype turned up a few times. This chain joins TRBV20-1 and TRBJ2-1; TRBD1 or TRBD2 may be the D gene (5 bases each). CDR3 length equals 16 residues. Germline V gives CDR1 DFQATT, CDR2 SNEGSKA (reference sequence). Trimming shortened V by 6 bases and J by 3 bases, and 21 bases separated the two germline ends. CDR3 protein: CSAGSGSASHYNEQFF. The CDR3 nucleotides read TGCAGTGCGGGATCAGGGTCCGCTAGCCACTACAATGAGCAGTTCTTC.

V gene TRBV30 combines with J gene TRBJ1-3; 7 bases match TRBD1. The CDR3 has 15 amino acids. CDR1 and CDR2 (germline): GTSNPN, SVGIG (reference sequence). Trimming cost V 2 bases and J 1 base; bases outside gene matches: 5. The CDR3: CAWSPDRVSGNTIYF. The CDR3 nucleotides read TGTGCCTGGAGTCCCGACAGGGTTTCTGGAAACACCATATATTTT.

This clonotype was seen only once. The junction shows a germline mismatch at one end, possibly a read error. The chain recombines TRBV5-1 with TRBJ2-7; maybe TRBD2 (5 bases). Germline V gene lookup returns CDR1 SGHRS and CDR2 YFSETQ. The CDR3 runs 15 residues. CDR3 loop: CASSPTGGSSYELYF. The CDR3 DNA sequence: TGCGCCAGCAGCCCGACCGGTGGGAGCTCCTACGAGCTGTACTTC.

The table lists this clonotype with a few counts. The rearrangement uses TRBV11-2 and TRBJ2-1; no definite D call. CDR1 SGHAT and CDR2 FQNNGV come from the germline V gene. CDR3 length: 13 residues. Between the trimmed V and J ends, which lost 0 bases and 6 bases, there was a span of 6 bases. The CDR3 nucleotides are TGTGCCAGCAGCTTAGAAATCCGCAATGAGCAGTTCTTC. Its protein is CASSLEIRNEQFF.

This clonotype was found a few times. The chain employs TRBV29-1 and TRBJ2-3, with D possibly matching TRBD1 (6 bases). Trimming left V 8 bases short and J 4 bases short, with 25 bases between. CDR3 length equals 16 residues. CDR1 is SQVTM, CDR2 ANQGSEA, per germline. CDR3 protein: CSTGGLKDHAPDTQYF. The CDR3 DNA follows: TGCAGCACTGGGGGCCTGAAGGACCACGCCCCAGATACGCAGTATTTT.

This clonotype occurred a few times. V is TRBV12-3 or TRBV12-4 and J is TRBJ2-5; D not resolved. V lost 7 bases, J lost 3 bases, and 12 bases lay in between. This CDR3 spans 13 amino acids. CDR3 nucleotides: TGTGCCAGCACCCCAGACTGGAAAGAGACCCAGTACTTC. Its protein product is CASTPDWKETQYF.

This clonotype came up a few times. The chain recombines TRBV27 with TRBJ1-5; no definite D call. The ends were cut back, 5 bases at V and 2 bases at J, with 25 bases in the middle. The CDR3 is 19 amino acids. The germline CDR1 and CDR2 sequences are MNHEY and SMNVEV (reference sequence). DNA for the CDR3: TGTGCCAGCAGTCCTCTCTGGGAGACAAACGGGTTTGGCAATCAGCCCCAGCATTTT. Protein product: CASSPLWETNGFGNQPQHF.

The chain employs TRBV7-2 and TRBJ2-7, with TRBD1 identical over 7 bases. With 5 bases clipped from V and 1 base from J, the junction kept 5 bases outside the gene matches. CDR3 length: 14 amino acids. Germline CDR1 reads SGHTA; CDR2 reads FQGNSA. The CDR3 region is CASSVGTDSYEQYF. The CDR3, as DNA: TGTGCCAGCAGCGTCGGGACAGATTCCTACGAGCAGTACTTC.

The chain's CDR3 is CAWSGMGDEQFF. The CDR3 nucleotides are TGTGCCTGGAGCGGGATGGGCGATGAGCAGTTCTTC. The chain is built from TRBV30 and TRBJ2-1; a possible D gene is TRBD2 (5 bases). Germline V CDR1 and CDR2: GTSNPN, SVGIG (reference sequence). V shed 3 bases and J shed 8 bases, with 11 bases lying between them. CDR3 size: 12 residues.

The chain is built from TRBV20-1 and TRBJ1-2, with D perhaps TRBD1 (5 bases). Germline CDR1 and CDR2: DFQATT and SNEGSKA (reference sequence). V lost 3 bases, J lost 1 base, and 12 bases lay in between. The CDR3 totals 14 residues. This CDR3 is CSASGGSLNYGYTF. The CDR3 DNA reads TGCAGTGCTAGTGGGGGGTCCCTTAACTATGGCTACACCTTC.

The chain carries TRBV7-9 and TRBJ1-1, with TRBD1 matching over 8 bases. Germline V CDR1 and CDR2: SEHNR, FQNEAQ (reference sequence). The CDR3 has 16 residues. Trimming cost V 6 bases and J 0 bases; bases outside gene matches: 9. Here the CDR3 reads CASSSTGGVMNTEAFF. Written as DNA, the CDR3 is TGTGCCAGCAGTTCTACAGGGGGGGTTATGAACACTGAAGCTTTCTTT.

The V and J genes are TRBV19 and TRBJ2-1; 8 nucleotides align to TRBD1. This CDR3 has 15 amino acids. Germline CDR1 LNHDA, CDR2 SQIVND (reference sequence). The V gene end was trimmed by 0 bases and the J gene end by 5 bases; junction bases not matched to a gene: 3. CDR3: CASSIEGTGNNEQFF. In nucleotides, the CDR3 is TGTGCCAGTAGTATAGAGGGGACAGGAAACAATGAGCAGTTCTTC.

This clonotype was detected a few times. The gene calls are TRBV15 and TRBJ2-1; D call uncertain. V shed 3 bases and J shed 0 bases, with 9 bases lying between them. The CDR3 extends over 15 amino acids. Germline CDR1 and CDR2: LNHNV and YYDKDF (reference sequence). In nucleotides, the CDR3 is TGTGCCACCAGCAGGATACGGAGCTCCTACAATGAGCAGTTCTTC. Its translation: CATSRIRSSYNEQFF.

This chain joins TRBV21-1 and TRBJ2-7; the table calls TRBD2, which could not be checked here. TRBV21-1 is given as a pseudogene. CDR3 length: 15 residues. The CDR3 sequence: CASSKCSGFTGEQYV. The CDR3 coding sequence is TGTGCCAGCAGCAAATGTAGCGGCTTTACGGGCGAGCAGTACGTC.

Only a few counts were recorded for this clonotype. The V call is TRBV5-1, the J call TRBJ1-2, with no clear D. Deletions cut 0 bases from V and 7 bases from J, with 13 bases between. CDR1 SGHRS and CDR2 YFSETQ come from the germline V gene. This CDR3 region has 14 residues. The CDR3 reads CASSLEGSGSGYTF. The CDR3 DNA is TGCGCCAGCAGCTTGGAGGGCAGCGGCTCTGGCTACACCTTC.

The chain uses TRBV11-3 and TRBJ1-2, with 7 bases that match TRBD1. The germline V gene encodes CDR1 SGHNT and CDR2 YENEEA. The V segment lost 3 bases and the J segment 5 bases; nucleotides outside the gene matches: 3. CDR3 size: 13 residues. The CDR3, as DNA: TGTGCCAGCAGCTTGGGGACAGAGTATGGCTACACCTTC. Residues: CASSLGTEYGYTF.